This entry lists 19 T cell receptor beta chains sequenced from one sample in a study of T-cell reconstitution after alpha-beta-depleted transplantation in children. Unique molecular identifiers were incorporated during preparation of the TCRbeta library. TCRdb recomputed calls from the PCR reads with MiXCR, one row per CDR3 protein. The table lists about 240,000 distinct CDR3 sequences, about 12% of them singletons. This material consisted of PBMCs from the stem cell graft donor, taken from the stem cell graft. Receptor source: a human donor who donated a stem cell graft to a child with acute lymphoblastic leukemia.

As concerns this clonotype: A much larger clone lies one base from this, so it may be a read error. The chain uses TRBV9 and TRBJ2-7; D possibly uses TRBD1 or TRBD2 (5 bases each). The CDR3 is made up of 14 amino acids. Germline CDR1 is SGDLS and CDR2 is YYNGEE. The CDR3 nucleotides read TGTGCCAGCAGTCTCTCAGGGAGCTCCTACGAGCACTACTTC. As protein: CASSLSGSSYEHYF.

This clonotype appeared many times. The chain recombines TRBV5-1 with TRBJ2-6, with TRBD1 matching 9 bases. Trimming took 4 bases from V and 2 from J; bases not matched to a gene: 7. Germline V gene sequence: CDR1 SGHRS, CDR2 YFSETQ. The CDR3 consists of 17 residues. The CDR3 nucleotides are TGCGCCAGCAGCACCGGACAGGGGAGAACTGGGGCCAACGTCCTGACTTTC. This translates into CASSTGQGRTGANVLTF.

The chain joins TRBV5-1 to TRBJ1-1, with 7 bases fitting TRBD1. The germline gives CDR1 SGHRS, CDR2 YFSETQ. J was trimmed by 4 bases and V by 4 bases; bases with no gene match: 4. The CDR3 runs 13 residues. CDR3 amino acids: CASSTGQFTEAFF. In nucleotides, the CDR3 is TGCGCCAGCAGCACGGGACAGTTCACTGAAGCTTTCTTT.

The sample holds many counts of this clonotype. The gene calls are TRBV20-1 and TRBJ2-1; 8 nucleotides line up with TRBD2. There are 10 residues in the CDR3. The J segment lost 13 bases and the V segment lost 6 bases, leaving 5 bases of the junction unmatched. Germline V gene sequence: CDR1 DFQATT, CDR2 SNEGSKA (reference sequence). CDR3 bases: TGCAGTGCCATTAGCGGGAAACAGTTCTTC. Protein sequence: CSAISGKQFF.

This clonotype was observed at least ten times. The chain is built from TRBV28 and TRBJ2-1, with D perhaps assigned TRBD1 or TRBD2 (5 bases each). From germline, CDR1 is MDHEN and CDR2 SYDVKM. V dropped 5 bases and J dropped 8 bases, with 13 bases sitting between them. This CDR3 has 13 residues. This CDR3 is CASSPAWDDEQFF. The CDR3 DNA reads as TGTGCCAGCAGTCCGGCGTGGGACGATGAGCAGTTCTTC.

This clonotype was counted ten times or more. This chain's CDR3 is CASSLDVLGYEQYF. The CDR3 bases are TGTGCCAGCAGCTTAGATGTCCTAGGATACGAGCAGTACTTC. This sequence joins TRBV7-2 and TRBJ2-7; no definite D call. Germline V gene lookup returns CDR1 SGHTA and CDR2 FQGNSA. The length of the CDR3 is 14 residues. Trimming removed 1 base from V and 4 bases from J, with 11 bases in between.

This clonotype came up many times. This chain connects TRBV25-1 to TRBJ2-1; 8 bases align to TRBD2. CDR3 size: 14 residues. In germline, CDR1 is MGHDK, CDR2 SYGVNS. J gave up 6 bases and V 3 bases, and 4 bases lay outside the gene matches. CDR3 nucleotide sequence: TGTGCCAGCAGTGACCCCCTAGCGGGCAATGAGCAGTTCTTC. Its protein product is CASSDPLAGNEQFF.

This clonotype occurred many times. This chain joins TRBV20-1 and TRBJ2-1; 9 nucleotides match TRBD2. V gave up 2 bases and J gave up 6 bases; unmatched junction bases: 5. The CDR3 contains 14 residues. Per germline, CDR1 DFQATT and CDR2 SNEGSKA (reference sequence). The CDR3 DNA follows: TGCAGTGCTAGAAAGCTAGCGGGAATCAATGAGCAGTTCTTC. Protein sequence: CSARKLAGINEQFF.

This clonotype was picked up many times. This sequence joins TRBV29-1 and TRBJ2-7; D is possibly TRBD2 (5 bases). Germline CDR1 reads SQVTM; CDR2 reads ANQGSEA. Trimming removed 3 bases from V and 3 bases from J, with 9 bases in between. The CDR3 runs 12 residues. As DNA, the CDR3 is TGCAGCGTTGACCAAGGGAGCTACGAGCAGTACTTC. This translates into CSVDQGSYEQYF.

The sample holds one count of this clonotype. V gene TRBV9 combines with J gene TRBJ2-1, with D maybe TRBD2 (6 bases). Trimming left V 6 bases short and J 2 bases short, with 12 bases between. Germline CDR1 SGDLS, CDR2 YYNGEE. The CDR3 has 14 residues. The CDR3 loop reads CASTEGGTYNEQFF. CDR3 coding DNA: TGTGCCAGCACTGAAGGCGGGACCTACAATGAGCAGTTCTTC.

This clonotype was recorded at least ten times. The chain couples TRBV28 to TRBJ2-5; TRBD2 aligns across 10 bases. With 5 bases clipped from V and 4 bases from J, the junction kept 7 bases outside the gene matches. The length of the CDR3 is 15 residues. CDR1 and CDR2 (germline): MDHEN, SYDVKM. CDR3 protein: CASSTSTSGIETQYF. In DNA, the CDR3 is TGTGCCAGCAGTACCTCCACTAGCGGGATAGAGACCCAGTACTTC.

This clonotype was counted a few times. This chain joins TRBV27 and TRBJ1-5, with D perhaps TRBD1 (5 bases). The CDR3 is 15 residues long. Germline CDR1 and CDR2: MNHEY and SMNVEV (reference sequence). With 8 bases removed from V and 0 bases from J, the gap between germline ends came to 14 bases. As DNA, the CDR3 is TGTGCCAGCCGACCGGTCGGGGGTAGCAATCAGCCCCAGCATTTT. This sequence encodes CASRPVGGSNQPQHF.

This clonotype was detected ten times or more. The chain uses TRBV21-1 and TRBJ1-1. TRBV21-1 is designated a pseudogene. The CDR3 totals 17 residues. CDR3 residues: CASRKQGPSELNTEAFF. CDR3 sequence (DNA): TGTGCCAGCAGAAAACAGGGACCCTCCGAATTGAACACTGAAGCTTTCTTT.

In its sample, this clonotype was seen many times. CDR3 loop: CSVEGRDRDPGANVLTF. For the CDR3, the DNA is TGCAGCGTTGAAGGCCGGGACAGGGATCCTGGGGCCAACGTCCTGACTTTC. V usage is TRBV29-1 and J usage is TRBJ2-6; 9 nucleotides line up with TRBD1. Germline CDR1 and CDR2: SQVTM and ANQGSEA. The CDR3 sequence is 17 residues long. Trimming at V came to 1 base and at J to 2 bases, leaving 6 bases not matched to a gene. Filled out from reference TRBV29-1 and TRBJ2-6, the complete variable domain reads SAVISQKPSRDICQRGTSLTIQCQVDSQVTMMFWYRQQPGQSLTLIATANQGSEATYESGFVIDKFPISRPNLTFSTLTVSNMSPEDSSIYLCSVEGRDRDPGANVLTFGAGSRLTVL.

Note on this clonotype: A much larger clone differs by one base, so this may be a read error. This chain uses TRBV5-6 with TRBJ2-7; D gene unclear. From germline, CDR1 is SGHDT and CDR2 YYEEEE. CDR3 size: 15 residues. Here the CDR3 DNA reads TGTGCCAGCAGCCTCCAAAACAGAGCCGCCTACGGGCAGTACTTC. Its translation: CASSLQNRAAYGQYF.

This clonotype has a count of ten or more. J is TRBJ2-1 and V is TRBV19; no definite D call. The CDR3 has 15 residues. Germline lookup yields CDR1 LNHDA and CDR2 SQIVND (reference sequence). Between the trimmed V and J ends, which lost 1 base and 2 bases, there was a span of 9 bases. Here the CDR3 DNA reads TGTGCCAGTAGTATAGGACTTTCCACCTACAATGAGCAGTTCTTC. Translation gives CASSIGLSTYNEQFF.

This clonotype was observed at least ten times. The V call is TRBV20-1, the J call TRBJ2-5; D is perhaps TRBD1 (6 bases). CDR3 size: 13 residues. Germline CDR1 is DFQATT and CDR2 is SNEGSKA (reference sequence). V was clipped by 4 bases and J by 2 bases, with 11 bases between them. CDR3 DNA sequence: TGCAGTGCTATAACAGGGCTACAAGAGACCCAGTACTTC. Encoded protein: CSAITGLQETQYF.

Ten or more counts support this clonotype. This chain links TRBV20-1 with TRBJ2-3; 9 nucleotides align to TRBD2. CDR3 length: 16 residues. Trimming cost V 6 bases and J 5 bases; bases outside gene matches: 15. The germline gives CDR1 DFQATT, CDR2 SNEGSKA (reference sequence). CDR3 sequence reads: CSASLLGTSLGDTQYF. The CDR3 bases are TGCAGTGCCTCCTTATTGGGGACTAGCTTGGGAGATACGCAGTATTTT.

This clonotype was seen only once. A single base separates this from a much larger clone, so it may be a read error. Written as DNA, the CDR3 is TGCAGTGCTAGAGAACCGGGGTTGGCAGATACGCAGTATTTT. Translated, it gives CSAREPGLADTQYF. The chain has TRBV20-1 and TRBJ2-3; a possible D gene is TRBD2 (5 bases). Germline CDR1 and CDR2: DFQATT and SNEGSKA (reference sequence). The V gene lost 0 bases and the J gene lost 4 bases, with 11 bases spanning the gap. The CDR3 is 14 amino acids.